This T cell receptor (beta chain) was retrieved from a study of T-cell reconstitution after alpha-beta-depleted transplantation in children. Study-level results: Recipient T cells and thymic progenitors that survived gave rise to the high TCRbeta diversity observed at day 60 in some patients.

Regarding this clonotype: Its antigen is still unknown.

Preparing the TCRbeta library involved the use of unique molecular identifiers. One entry per CDR3 protein results from TCRdb running MiXCR on the PCR reads. Counted here are about 580,000 distinct CDR3 sequences, 20% to 30% occurring once; the ten biggest clones make up about a third. With 3 bases removed from V and 1 base from J, the gap between germline ends came to 10 bases. Per the germline V gene, CDR1 is DFQATT and CDR2 is SNEGSKA (reference sequence). This CDR3 region has 14 residues. The rearrangement uses TRBV20-1 and TRBJ1-5; TRBD1 is a possible D gene (5 bases). The receptor was derived from a boy in the first two years of life with Wiskott-Aldrich syndrome, due to receive a stem cell transplant. This material consisted of PBMCs, taken before TCRalphabeta/CD19-depleted stem cell transplant. The CDR3 here is CSARSGDSNQPQHF. The CDR3 DNA follows: TGCAGTGCTAGGAGTGGGGACAGCAATCAGCCCCAGCATTTT.